The TCR beta chain described here comes from a study of a mutant IDH1 vaccine in newly diagnosed glioma. For the study at large: Vaccines were begun 4-6 weeks after radiotherapy alone, or with temozolomide cycles.

A remark on this clone: Its antigen is undetermined.

The time point is: week 11, during vaccination. Alongside topical imiquimod, each dose of vaccine comprised 300 ug of mutant IDH1 20-mer peptide. Patients carried new grade 3 or 4 IDH1-mutant astrocytomas lacking nuclear ATRX. In germline, CDR1 is LNHDA, CDR2 SQIVND (reference sequence). This CDR3 contains 14 residues. V was clipped by 3 bases and J by 9 bases, with 17 bases between them. This table comes from immunoSEQ multiplex PCR, and its TCRdb copy is limited to in-frame clones, with some not included. Of 120,000 or so clones in the sample, about four fifths were seen once. This specimen was PBMCs, taken from a glioma patient whose treatment included an IDH1 peptide vaccine. The source is a middle-aged man with glioma. This chain joins TRBV19 and TRBJ2-5; D is unresolved. CDR3 DNA: TGTGCCAGTAGTATCCAAGGTCGAAAGGGTTCCCAGTACTTC. Residues: CASSIQGRKGSQYF.